This passage covers 2 T cell receptor beta chains from one sample sequenced in a study of T cells in Graves' hyperthyroidism and ophthalmopathy. RNA transcripts yielded amplified TCR beta CDR3 regions. Using the HTBI primer set, a first-round RT-PCR was run on the TCR CDR3. TCRdb reprocessed the multiplex PCR reads with MiXCR, giving one entry per CDR3 protein. This repertoire shows approximately 600,000 distinct CDR3 sequences, 16% found once; its top ten account for over 3.5%. The specimen sequenced was blood. The source is a woman aged 25-40 years with Graves' hyperthyroidism.

There are many counts of this clonotype. V is TRBV27 and J is TRBJ2-5, with 14 nucleotides matching TRBD2. This CDR3 has 17 amino acids. CDR1 and CDR2 from the germline V gene are MNHEY and SMNVEV (reference sequence). The ends lost 5 bases at V and 4 bases at J; junction bases unmatched: 9. CDR3 region: CASSVTSGRGWRETQYF. CDR3 nucleotides: TGTGCCAGCAGTGTGACTAGCGGGAGGGGGTGGAGAGAGACCCAGTACTTC.

The chain employs TRBV10-2 and TRBJ2-1, with D maybe TRBD2 (5 bases). Per germline, CDR1 WSHSY and CDR2 SAAADI. The ends were cut back, 0 bases at V and 4 bases at J, with 10 bases in the middle. The CDR3 loop spans 15 amino acids. CDR3 bases: TGCGCCAGCAGTGAGTCAAGAGGGATTTACAATGAGCAGTTCTTC. Protein sequence: CASSESRGIYNEQFF.